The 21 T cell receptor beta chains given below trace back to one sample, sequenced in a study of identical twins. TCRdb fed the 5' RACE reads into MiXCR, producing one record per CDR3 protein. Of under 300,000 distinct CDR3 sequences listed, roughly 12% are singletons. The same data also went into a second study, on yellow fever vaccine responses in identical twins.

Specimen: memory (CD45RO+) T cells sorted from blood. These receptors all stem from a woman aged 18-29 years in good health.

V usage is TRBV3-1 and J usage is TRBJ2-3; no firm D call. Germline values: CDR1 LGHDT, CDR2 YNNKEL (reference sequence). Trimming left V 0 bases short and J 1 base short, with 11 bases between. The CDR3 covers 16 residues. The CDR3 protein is CASSQDRAKGTDTQYF. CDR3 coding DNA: TGTGCCAGCAGCCAAGATAGGGCGAAGGGCACAGATACGCAGTATTTT.

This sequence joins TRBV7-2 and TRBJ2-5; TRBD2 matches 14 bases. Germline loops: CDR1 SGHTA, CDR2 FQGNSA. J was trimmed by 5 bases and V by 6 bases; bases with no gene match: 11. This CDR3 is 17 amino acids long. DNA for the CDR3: TGTGCCAGCAGTTTAAGCGGGACTAGCGGGAGATGGGAGACCCAGTACTTC. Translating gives CASSLSGTSGRWETQYF.

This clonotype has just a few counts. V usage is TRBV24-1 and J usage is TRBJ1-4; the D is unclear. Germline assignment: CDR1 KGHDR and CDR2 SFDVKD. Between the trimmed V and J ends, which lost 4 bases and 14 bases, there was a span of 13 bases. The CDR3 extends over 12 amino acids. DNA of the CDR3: TGTGCCACCAGTGAACCGCTAGAAAGGCTGTTTTTT. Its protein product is CATSEPLERLFF.

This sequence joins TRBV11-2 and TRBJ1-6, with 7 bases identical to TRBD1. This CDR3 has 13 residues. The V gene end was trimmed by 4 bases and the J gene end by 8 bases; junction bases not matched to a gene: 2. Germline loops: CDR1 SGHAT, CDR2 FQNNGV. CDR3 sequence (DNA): TGTGCCAGCAGCTACACAGGGGATTCACCCCTCCACTTT. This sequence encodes CASSYTGDSPLHF.

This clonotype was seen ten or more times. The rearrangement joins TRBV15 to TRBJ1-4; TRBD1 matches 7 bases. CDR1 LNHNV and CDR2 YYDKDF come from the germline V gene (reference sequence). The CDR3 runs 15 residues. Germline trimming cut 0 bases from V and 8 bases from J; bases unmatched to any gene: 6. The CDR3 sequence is CATSREGQRREKLFF. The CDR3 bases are TGTGCCACCAGCAGAGAGGGACAGAGAAGGGAAAAACTGTTTTTT.

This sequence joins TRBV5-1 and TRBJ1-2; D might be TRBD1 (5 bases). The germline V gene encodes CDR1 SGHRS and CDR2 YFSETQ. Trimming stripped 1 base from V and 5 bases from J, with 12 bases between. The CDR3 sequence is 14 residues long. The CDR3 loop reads CASSLSDSTYGYTF. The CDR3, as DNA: TGCGCCAGCAGCTTGTCCGACAGCACGTATGGCTACACCTTC.

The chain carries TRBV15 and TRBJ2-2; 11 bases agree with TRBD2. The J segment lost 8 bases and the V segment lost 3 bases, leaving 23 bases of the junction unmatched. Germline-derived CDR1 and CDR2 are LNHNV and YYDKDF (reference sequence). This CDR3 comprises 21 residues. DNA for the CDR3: TGTGCCACCAGCAGGGTGGACAGCAGAAGTAGCGGGGGGGGCAGCCGAGGGGAGCTGTTTTTT. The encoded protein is CATSRVDSRSSGGGSRGELFF.

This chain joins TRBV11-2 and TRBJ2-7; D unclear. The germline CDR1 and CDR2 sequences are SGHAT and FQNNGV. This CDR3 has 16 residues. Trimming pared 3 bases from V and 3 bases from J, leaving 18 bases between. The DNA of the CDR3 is TGTGCCAGCAGCTTTAATTCGGGCGCTAGGTTCTACGAGCAGTACTTC. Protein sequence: CASSFNSGARFYEQYF.

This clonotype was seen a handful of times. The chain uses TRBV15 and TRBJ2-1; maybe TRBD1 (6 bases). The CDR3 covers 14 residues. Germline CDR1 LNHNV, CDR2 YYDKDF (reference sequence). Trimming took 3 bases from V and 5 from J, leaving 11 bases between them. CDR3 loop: CATSRGKGDNEQFF. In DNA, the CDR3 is TGTGCCACCAGCAGGGGGAAGGGGGACAATGAGCAGTTCTTC. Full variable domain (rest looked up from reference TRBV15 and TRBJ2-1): DAMVIQNPRYQVTQFGKPVTLSCSQTLNHNVMYWYQQKSSQAPKLLFHYYDKDFNNEADTPDNFQSRRPNTSFCFLDIRSPGLGDTAMYLCATSRGKGDNEQFFGPGTRLTVL.

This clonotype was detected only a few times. The chain's CDR3 is CAWSMVTGSYNEQFF. DNA of the CDR3: TGTGCCTGGAGTATGGTCACCGGCTCCTACAATGAGCAGTTCTTC. This chain joins TRBV30 and TRBJ2-1, with unresolved D. CDR1 is GTSNPN and CDR2 is SVGIG in the germline V gene (reference sequence). V was cut by 2 bases and J by 0 bases, with 11 bases left in between. The length of the CDR3 is 15 residues.

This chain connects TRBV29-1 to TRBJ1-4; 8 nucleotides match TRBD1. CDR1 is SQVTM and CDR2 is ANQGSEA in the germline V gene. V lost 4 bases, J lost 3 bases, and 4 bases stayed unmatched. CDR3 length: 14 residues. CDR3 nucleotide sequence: TGCAGCGTTGGACGGACAGGGTCTAATGAAAAACTGTTTTTT. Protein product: CSVGRTGSNEKLFF.

CDR3 sequence reads: CATSTGAKSTDTQYF. CDR3 bases: TGTGCCACCAGTACAGGAGCTAAAAGCACAGATACGCAGTATTTT. This rearrangement joins TRBV24-1 to TRBJ2-3; the D gene is possibly TRBD1 (5 bases). The CDR3 covers 15 residues. V shed 6 bases and J shed 0 bases, with 12 bases lying between them. Germline V lookup: CDR1 KGHDR, CDR2 SFDVKD.

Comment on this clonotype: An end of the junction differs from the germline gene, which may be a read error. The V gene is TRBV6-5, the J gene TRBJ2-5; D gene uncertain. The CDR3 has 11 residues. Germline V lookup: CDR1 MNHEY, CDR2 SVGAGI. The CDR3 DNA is TGTGCCAGCAGTTACGCGGAGATCCAGTACTTC. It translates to CASSYAEIQYF.

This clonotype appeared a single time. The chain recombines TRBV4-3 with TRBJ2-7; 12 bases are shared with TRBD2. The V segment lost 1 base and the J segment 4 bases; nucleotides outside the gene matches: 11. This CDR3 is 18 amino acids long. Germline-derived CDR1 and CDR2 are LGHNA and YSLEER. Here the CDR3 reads CASSQAGVLAGGPYEQYF. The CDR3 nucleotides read TGCGCCAGCAGCCAAGCCGGTGTGCTAGCGGGAGGGCCTTACGAGCAGTACTTC.

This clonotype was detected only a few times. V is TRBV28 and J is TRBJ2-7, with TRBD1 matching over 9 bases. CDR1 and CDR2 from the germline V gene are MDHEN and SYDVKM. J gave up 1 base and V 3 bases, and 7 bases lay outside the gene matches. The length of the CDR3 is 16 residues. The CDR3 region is CASSFPSGTGSYEQYF. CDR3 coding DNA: TGTGCCAGCAGTTTTCCTTCCGGGACAGGGTCCTACGAGCAGTACTTC.

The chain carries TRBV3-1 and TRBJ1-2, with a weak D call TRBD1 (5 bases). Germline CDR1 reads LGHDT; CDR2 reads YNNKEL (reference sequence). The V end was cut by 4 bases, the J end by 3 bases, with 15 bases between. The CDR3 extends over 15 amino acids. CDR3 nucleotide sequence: TGTGCCAGCAGCCCTAAGACCGGGGGGGACTATGGCTACACCTTC. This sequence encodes CASSPKTGGDYGYTF.

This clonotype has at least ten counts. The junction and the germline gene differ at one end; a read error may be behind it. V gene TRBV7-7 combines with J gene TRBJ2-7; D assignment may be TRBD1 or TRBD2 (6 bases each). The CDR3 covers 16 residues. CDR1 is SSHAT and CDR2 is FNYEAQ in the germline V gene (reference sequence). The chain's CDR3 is CASSLAVRDTTYEQYF. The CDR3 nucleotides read TGTGCTAGCAGCTTAGCGGTGCGGGACACCACCTACGAGCAGTACTTC.

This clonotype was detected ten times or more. The DNA for the CDR3 is TGTGCCAGCAGCTTCGATCCTCAAGAGACCCAGTACTTC. Protein: CASSFDPQETQYF. The chain combines TRBV7-2 with TRBJ2-5; D gene uncertain. Trimming removed 3 bases at V and 2 bases at J, with 7 bases between. CDR3 size: 13 residues. In germline, CDR1 is SGHTA, CDR2 FQGNSA. The variable domain in full, completed from reference TRBV7-2 and TRBJ2-5, reads GAGVSQSPSNKVTEKGKDVELRCDPISGHTALYWYRQSLGQGLEFLIYFQGNSAPDKSGLPSDRFSAERTGGSVSTLTIQRTQQEDSAVYLCASSFDPQETQYFGPGTRLLVL.

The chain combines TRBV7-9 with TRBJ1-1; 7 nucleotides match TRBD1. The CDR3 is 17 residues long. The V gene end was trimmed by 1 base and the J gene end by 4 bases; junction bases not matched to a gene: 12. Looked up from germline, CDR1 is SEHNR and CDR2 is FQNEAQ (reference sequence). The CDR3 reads CASSLGAGRDSSTEAFF. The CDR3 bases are TGTGCCAGCAGCTTAGGAGCCGGGCGGGACAGCAGCACTGAAGCTTTCTTT.

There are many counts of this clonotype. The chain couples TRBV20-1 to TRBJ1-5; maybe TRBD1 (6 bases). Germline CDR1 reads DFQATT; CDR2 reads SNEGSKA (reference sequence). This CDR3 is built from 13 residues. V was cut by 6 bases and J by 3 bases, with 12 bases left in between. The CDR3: CSARGGTNQPQHF. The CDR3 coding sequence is TGCAGTGCGAGGGGGGGCACCAATCAGCCCCAGCATTTT.

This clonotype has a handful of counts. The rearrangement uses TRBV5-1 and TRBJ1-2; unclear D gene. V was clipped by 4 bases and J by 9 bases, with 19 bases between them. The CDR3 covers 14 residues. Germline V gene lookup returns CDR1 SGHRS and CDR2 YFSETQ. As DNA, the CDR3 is TGCGCCAGCAGCCCTATCCCCTCGACATCTCGCTACACCTTC. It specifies CASSPIPSTSRYTF.